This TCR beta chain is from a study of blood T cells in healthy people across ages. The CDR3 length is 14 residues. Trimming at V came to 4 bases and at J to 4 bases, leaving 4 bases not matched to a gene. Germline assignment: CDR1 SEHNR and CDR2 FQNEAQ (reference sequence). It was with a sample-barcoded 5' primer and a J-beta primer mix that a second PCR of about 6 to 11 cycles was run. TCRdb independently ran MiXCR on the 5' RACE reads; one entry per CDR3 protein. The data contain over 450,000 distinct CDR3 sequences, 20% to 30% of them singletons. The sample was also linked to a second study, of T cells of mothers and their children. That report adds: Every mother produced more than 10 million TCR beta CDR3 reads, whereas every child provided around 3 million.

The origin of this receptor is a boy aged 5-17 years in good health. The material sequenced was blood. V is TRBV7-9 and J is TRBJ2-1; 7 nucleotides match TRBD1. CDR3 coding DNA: TGTGCCAGCAGCTCACGGGACAGATACAATGAGCAGTTCTTC. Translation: CASSSRDRYNEQFF.